Described below is a single T cell receptor beta chain sequence and its context. Its antigen is still unknown. Trimming cost V 5 bases and J 1 base, with 12 bases left between them. CDR1 and CDR2 (germline): SNHLY, FYNNEI. The CDR3 spans 14 residues. Some clones are missing from TCRdb's copy, which holds only in-frame ones; the method was immunoSEQ multiplex PCR. The table lists more than 2,000,000 clones, more than 85% of them singletons. The sample comes from a study of shared clonotypes between healthy human individuals. Study-wide findings and caveats: Richness estimates generally favored naive over memory subsets. It was observed that approximately 5% of naive CD4 clonotypes were shared across a handful of donors. Represented genetic and exposure-history diversity was restricted by having few donors.

The origin of this receptor is a man aged 18 to 30 in good health. Some clones in this sample may be carry-over from other donors' samples. The V gene is TRBV2, the J gene TRBJ2-7; D gene ambiguous. Sequenced: naive CD4+ T cells from PBMCs. Subset defined: CD45RA+ positively selected. The CDR3 DNA sequence: TGTGCCAGCAGTCTAAATGACATTTCCTACGAGCAGTACTTC. Translating gives CASSLNDISYEQYF.